These 21 T cell receptor beta chains came from one sample sequenced in a study of blood T cell repertoires in COVID-19. The protocol was immunoSEQ multiplex PCR, while the TCRdb copy is restricted to in-frame clones and leaves out a portion. The sample yields under 85,000 clones, about 85% seen once. The sequenced sample was peripheral blood. The receptor set was obtained from a man in his 60s with active or convalescent COVID-19.

There are a few counts of this clone. This sequence joins TRBV19 and TRBJ1-4; D remains unclear. The CDR3 length is 14 residues. V lost 1 base and J 4 bases, leaving 7 bases between the germline ends. Germline assignment: CDR1 LNHDA and CDR2 SQIVND (reference sequence). The CDR3 nucleotides read TGTGCCAGTAGTATAGGGGCCAGTAATGAAAAACTGTTTTTT. This codes for CASSIGASNEKLFF.

This sequence joins TRBV6-5 and TRBJ1-6, with D perhaps matching TRBD1 (6 bases). The germline gives CDR1 MNHEY, CDR2 SVGAGI. V lost 1 base to trimming and J lost 6 bases, with 13 bases between them. This CDR3 has 16 residues. CDR3 amino acids: CASSYLPTGINSPLHF. The CDR3 region has the DNA TGTGCCAGCAGTTACTTACCGACAGGCATTAATTCACCCCTCCACTTT.

The gene calls are TRBV19 and TRBJ1-4; 9 nucleotides line up with TRBD1. CDR1 is LNHDA, CDR2 SQIVND, per germline (reference sequence). With 10 bases clipped from V and 8 bases from J, the junction kept 17 bases outside the gene matches. The CDR3 totals 16 residues. CDR3 amino acids: CATTGTGFWGGEKLFF. The CDR3 DNA is TGTGCCACAACCGGGACAGGGTTCTGGGGGGGCGAAAAACTGTTTTTT.

This sequence joins TRBV6-5 and TRBJ1-6; the match to TRBD1 covers 12 bases. Germline lookup yields CDR1 MNHEY and CDR2 SVGAGI. The V gene end was trimmed by 6 bases and the J gene end by 6 bases; junction bases not matched to a gene: 3. This CDR3 is built from 15 residues. For the CDR3, the DNA is TGTGCCAGCAGGGGACAGGGGGCCTTTAATTCACCCCTCCACTTT. Residues: CASRGQGAFNSPLHF.

This rearrangement joins TRBV10-3 to TRBJ1-2, with TRBD1 matching 11 bases. Germline CDR1 and CDR2: ENHRY and SYGVKD. The CDR3 runs to 18 residues. V trimming: 0 bases; J trimming: 0 bases; junction bases outside the gene matches: 6. The CDR3 loop reads CAISESGQGVATNYGYTF. The CDR3 nucleotides are TGTGCCATCAGTGAGTCGGGACAGGGGGTAGCCACTAACTATGGCTACACCTTC.

V gene TRBV11-2 combines with J gene TRBJ1-3; D unclear. The CDR3 extends over 14 amino acids. Germline loops: CDR1 SGHAT, CDR2 FQNNGV. The germline V and J ends were trimmed by 4 bases and 2 bases, with 9 bases remaining between them. CDR3: CASSSSFPGNTIYF. DNA for the CDR3: TGTGCCAGCAGCTCGTCGTTTCCTGGAAACACCATATATTTT.

The chain has TRBV29-1 and TRBJ1-1; TRBD1 matches at 9 bases. From germline, CDR1 is SQVTM and CDR2 ANQGSEA. The CDR3 extends over 13 amino acids. Trimming at V came to 1 base and at J to 11 bases, leaving 8 bases not matched to a gene. As DNA, the CDR3 is TGCAGCGTTGAAGGAACAGGGGGCCGGAGGGCTTTCTTT. It translates to CSVEGTGGRRAFF.

The chain carries TRBV7-2 and TRBJ2-1, with 12 bases identical to TRBD2. CDR1 is SGHTA, CDR2 FQGNSA, per germline. CDR3 length: 16 residues. V shed 5 bases and J 9 bases; nucleotides not matched to a gene: 11. The chain's CDR3 is CASSPRASGGAGEQFF. In DNA, the CDR3 is TGTGCCAGCAGCCCCCGAGCTAGCGGGGGGGCTGGTGAGCAGTTCTTC.

The V and J genes are TRBV4-3 and TRBJ2-7, with TRBD1 as a possible D gene (5 bases). This CDR3 contains 14 residues. The V end lost 0 bases, the J end lost 6 bases, and 12 bases lay between the germline ends. Germline loops: CDR1 LGHNA, CDR2 YSLEER. The CDR3 nucleotides read TGCGCCAGCAGCCAAGAAGGGGCGCCTGGCGAGCAGTACTTC. Translating it yields CASSQEGAPGEQYF.

The J gene is TRBJ1-5, the V gene TRBV27; TRBD1 agrees at 7 bases. CDR1 and CDR2 from the germline V gene are MNHEY and SMNVEV (reference sequence). With 5 bases clipped from V and 6 bases from J, the junction kept 10 bases outside the gene matches. The CDR3 sequence is 15 residues long. CDR3 amino acids: CASSLIAGGSQPQHF. As DNA, the CDR3 is TGTGCCAGCAGTCTTATCGCAGGGGGGAGTCAGCCCCAGCATTTT.

The CDR3 loop is CASSQRTGAGELFF. As DNA, the CDR3 is TGTGCCAGCAGTCAACGGACAGGGGCCGGGGAGCTGTTTTTT. The chain employs TRBV2 and TRBJ2-2, with TRBD1 matching over 9 bases. This CDR3 comprises 14 residues. V lost 5 bases, J lost 6 bases, and 4 bases stayed unmatched. CDR1 is SNHLY and CDR2 is FYNNEI in the germline V gene.

This chain links TRBV6-2 or TRBV6-3 with TRBJ2-7; possibly TRBD2 for D (7 bases). There are 14 residues in the CDR3. The germline CDR1 and CDR2 sequences are MNHEY and SVGEGT. Trimming cost V 7 bases and J 5 bases, with 18 bases left between them. CDR3 loop: CASTPIWGGDEQYF. The CDR3 coding sequence is TGTGCCAGCACCCCGATTTGGGGGGGCGACGAGCAGTACTTC.

This clone was detected only once. V usage is TRBV5-4 and J usage is TRBJ2-5; 9 bases map to TRBD1. V dropped 5 bases and J dropped 5; count of bases not matched to a gene: 7. This CDR3 is 14 amino acids long. CDR1 SGHNT and CDR2 YYREEE come from the germline V gene (reference sequence). DNA for the CDR3: TGTGCCAGCAGTTATCGACAGGGGGTGGAGACCCAGTACTTC. It codes for CASSYRQGVETQYF. The whole variable domain, filled in from reference TRBV5-4 and TRBJ2-5, reads ETGVTQSPTHLIKTRGQQVTLRCSSQSGHNTVSWYQQALGQGPQFIFQYYREEENGRGNFPPRFSGLQFPNYSSELNVNALELDDSALYLCASSYRQGVETQYFGPGTRLLVL.

Only a few counts were recorded for this clone. The J gene is TRBJ1-6, the V gene TRBV7-2; 7 bases fit TRBD1. This CDR3 spans 15 amino acids. Trimming removed 6 bases from V and 0 bases from J; junction bases left unmatched: 2. From germline, CDR1 is SGHTA and CDR2 FQGNSA. This chain's CDR3 is CASRAGGSYNSPLHF. The CDR3 DNA follows: TGTGCCAGCAGGGCAGGGGGCTCCTATAATTCACCCCTCCACTTT.

The chain couples TRBV19 to TRBJ2-3; 9 bases map to TRBD2. The CDR3 loop spans 15 amino acids. V shed 3 bases, J shed 7 bases, and the junction held 8 bases outside the gene matches. CDR1 and CDR2 (germline): LNHDA, SQIVND (reference sequence). The CDR3 sequence is CASSIQRGALNTQYF. The DNA for the CDR3 is TGTGCCAGTAGTATCCAGCGGGGGGCCCTTAATACGCAGTATTTT.

This chain connects TRBV5-6 to TRBJ1-1; no clear D. The CDR3 is made up of 14 amino acids. Germline V CDR1 and CDR2: SGHDT, YYEEEE. With 4 bases removed from V and 1 base from J, the gap between germline ends came to 11 bases. CDR3 loop: CASSLTEGNTEAFF. DNA of the CDR3: TGTGCCAGCAGCCTTACGGAGGGGAACACTGAAGCTTTCTTT.

The rearrangement links TRBV11-2 to TRBJ1-6, with a weak D call TRBD1 (6 bases). The germline V gene has CDR1 SGHAT and CDR2 FQNNGV. V lost 5 bases and J 10 bases, leaving 15 bases between the germline ends. This CDR3 has 14 residues. The CDR3 spells CASSGLQGWSPLHF. The CDR3, as DNA: TGTGCCAGCAGCGGGTTACAGGGTTGGTCACCCCTCCACTTT.

This clone was detected once. V is TRBV19 and J is TRBJ2-3, with D perhaps matching TRBD2 (7 bases). Germline V gene data show CDR1 as LNHDA and CDR2 as SQIVND (reference sequence). The V and J ends lost 3 bases and 2 bases respectively, with 12 bases between them. This CDR3 has 15 amino acids. The CDR3 is CASSMEGGDTDTQYF. For the CDR3, the DNA is TGTGCCAGTAGTATGGAGGGGGGGGACACAGATACGCAGTATTTT.

This chain uses TRBV10-3 with TRBJ1-1; 9 nucleotides line up with TRBD1. V shed 3 bases and J 7 bases; nucleotides not matched to a gene: 9. Germline assignment: CDR1 ENHRY and CDR2 SYGVKD. The CDR3 contains 15 residues. As DNA, the CDR3 is TGTGCCATCAGTGACCTAGGACAGGGGTCGGGTGAAGCTTTCTTT. Amino acid sequence: CAISDLGQGSGEAFF.

This chain joins TRBV5-1 and TRBJ2-7, with D possibly TRBD2 on 7 matching bases. Germline V gene sequence: CDR1 SGHRS, CDR2 YFSETQ. This CDR3 contains 14 residues. V shed 1 base and J shed 5 bases, with 13 bases lying between them. CDR3 in DNA: TGCGCCAGCAGCTTGACGGGGGGCTTCAACGAGCAGTACTTC. This gives the protein CASSLTGGFNEQYF.

The V and J genes are TRBV6-4 and TRBJ1-6; 7 bases fit TRBD1. Per the germline V gene, CDR1 is MRHNA and CDR2 is SNTAGT. The ends lost 3 bases at V and 10 bases at J; junction bases unmatched: 3. The CDR3 length is 13 residues. The CDR3 DNA is TGTGCCAGCAGTGATCAAGGGGGCTCACCCCTCCACTTT. Translating it yields CASSDQGGSPLHF.